This T cell receptor (beta chain) appears in the sequencing data of a study of identifying expanded T cells in peripheral blood. General observations from the study: Technical replicates showed around 1.1 changed clones; roughly two weeks around 15; four weeks 19. Clone count variance between roughly 2-week samples rose with total template count.

A word on this clone: What it recognizes is unknown.

During the collection period, no donor immune events like infections were recorded. The CDR3 length is 16 residues. V gave up 1 base and J gave up 4 bases; unmatched junction bases: 6. Germline V gene data show CDR1 as SGHTA and CDR2 as FQGNSA. Some clones are missing from TCRdb's copy, which holds only in-frame ones; the method was immunoSEQ multiplex PCR. Of 55,000 to 60,000 clones in the sample, approximately 89% are singletons; the top ten hold around 3.5%. The chain uses TRBV7-2 and TRBJ2-2, with 7 bases that match TRBD2. The sequence came from a person between 18 and 70 years old in good health. The sequencing sample was made of blood. In nucleotides, the CDR3 is TGTGCCAGCAGCTTAGTGGCGGGGGAAACCACCGGGGAGCTGTTTTTT. This codes for CASSLVAGETTGELFF.